These 12 T cell receptor beta chains were all obtained from the same sample, sequenced in a study of blood T cells in healthy people across ages. The use of a sample-barcoded 5' primer and a J-beta primer mix characterized a second PCR of 7 to 11 cycles. TCRdb independently ran MiXCR on the 5' RACE reads; one entry per CDR3 protein. The profile covers roughly 680,000 distinct CDR3 sequences, with roughly half appearing a single time and roughly 13% taken by the ten largest. Sequences were obtained from blood. These receptors all come from an elderly woman in good health.

Concerning this clonotype: A much larger clone is a single base away; this may be a read error. The rearrangement links TRBV27 to TRBJ2-1, with D possibly TRBD2 on 5 matching bases. The germline V gene encodes CDR1 MNHEY and CDR2 SMNVEV (reference sequence). This CDR3 contains 11 residues. The CDR3: CVSSEGYEQFF. The CDR3 nucleotides are TGTGTCAGCAGTGAGGGATATGAGCAGTTCTTC.

The chain recombines TRBV4-1 with TRBJ2-5; D may be TRBD1 (6 bases). The germline V and J ends were trimmed by 3 bases and 5 bases, with 19 bases remaining between them. This CDR3 has 16 residues. Germline CDR1 is MGHRA and CDR2 is YSYEKL. The CDR3 region is CASSQHPLAGAETQYF. The CDR3 coding sequence is TGCGCCAGCAGCCAGCACCCGTTAGCAGGGGCGGAGACCCAGTACTTC.

The rearrangement links TRBV12-3 or TRBV12-4 to TRBJ1-4, with 10 bases matching TRBD1. CDR3 length equals 12 residues. With 6 bases clipped from V and 12 bases from J, the junction kept 4 bases outside the gene matches. The CDR3 sequence: CASSRDRGELFF. CDR3 in DNA: TGTGCCAGCAGCCGGGACAGGGGTGAACTGTTTTTT.

This clonotype was detected a few times. The V and J genes are TRBV30 and TRBJ2-1; D uncertain. The germline CDR1 and CDR2 sequences are GTSNPN and SVGIG (reference sequence). This CDR3 is 13 amino acids long. Between the trimmed V and J ends, which lost 0 bases and 10 bases, there was a span of 13 bases. CDR3 sequence: CAWSVTQLGEQFF. For the CDR3, the DNA is TGTGCCTGGAGTGTAACCCAACTTGGAGAGCAGTTCTTC. The variable domain in full, with the rest retrieved from reference TRBV30 and TRBJ2-1, is SQTIHQWPATLVQPVGSPLSLECTVEGTSNPNLYWYRQAAGRGLQLLFYSVGIGQISSEVPQNLSASRPQDRQFILSSKKLLLSDSGFYLCAWSVTQLGEQFFGPGTRLTVL.

This clonotype was observed a few times. The chain joins TRBV25-1 to TRBJ2-4; perhaps TRBD2 as D (6 bases). The better agreement between TRBJ2-5 and the DNA end casts doubt on the J call. Germline CDR1 reads MGHDK; CDR2 reads SYGVNS. The CDR3 consists of 14 residues. The CDR3 coding sequence is TGTGCCAGCAGTCCCGGGGACTCTCAAGAGACCCAGTACTTC. It yields the protein CASSPGDSQETQYF.

The V gene is TRBV5-1, the J gene TRBJ2-7; D may match TRBD1 or TRBD2 (5 bases each). The germline V and J ends were trimmed by 4 bases and 7 bases, with 21 bases remaining between them. This CDR3 region has 15 residues. Germline V lookup: CDR1 SGHRS, CDR2 YFSETQ. CDR3 protein: CASSPTVVGVWEQYF. The CDR3 DNA reads TGCGCCAGCAGCCCCACCGTGGTGGGGGTCTGGGAGCAGTACTTC.

V gene TRBV20-1 combines with J gene TRBJ2-5; no firm D call. Germline loops: CDR1 DFQATT, CDR2 SNEGSKA (reference sequence). The V end was cut by 3 bases, the J end by 2 bases, with 7 bases between. The CDR3 is made up of 12 amino acids. The CDR3 DNA is TGCAGTGCTAGTTGGCAGCAAGAGACCCAGTACTTC. This sequence encodes CSASWQQETQYF.

The rearrangement links TRBV6-1 to TRBJ2-4, with a tentative D call TRBD2 (6 bases). The J call may be in error: the DNA end matches TRBJ2-7 better. Per germline, CDR1 MNHNS and CDR2 SASEGT. This CDR3 comprises 15 residues. As DNA, the CDR3 is TGTGCCAGCAGTGAGGAGGGACTCGCCACCTACGAGCAGTACTTC. Encoded protein: CASSEEGLATYEQYF.

CDR3: CASSRDTNEKLFF. CDR3 nucleotides: TGTGCCAGCAGCCGGGACACAAATGAAAAACTGTTTTTT. J is TRBJ1-4 and V is TRBV2; a weak D match, TRBD1 (6 bases). The CDR3 consists of 13 residues. Looked up from germline, CDR1 is SNHLY and CDR2 is FYNNEI. The V and J ends lost 6 bases and 5 bases respectively, with 10 bases between them. The variable domain in full, completed from reference TRBV2 and TRBJ1-4, reads EPEVTQTPSHQVTQMGQEVILRCVPISNHLYFYWYRQILGQKVEFLVSFYNNEISEKSEIFDDQFSVERPDGSNFTLKIRSTKLEDSAMYFCASSRDTNEKLFFGSGTQLSVL.

This clonotype is a singleton in its sample. The chain carries TRBV6-2 or TRBV6-3 and TRBJ2-7; D is undetermined. V lost 6 bases and J 6 bases, leaving 9 bases between the germline ends. The CDR3 loop spans 11 amino acids. CDR1 and CDR2 (germline): MNHEY, SVGEGT. CDR3 nucleotides: TGTGCCAGCAGACAATTGGGCGAGCAGTACTTC. This codes for CASRQLGEQYF.

The chain couples TRBV4-1 to TRBJ1-3, with 8 nucleotides matching TRBD1. The CDR3 covers 15 residues. Germline V gives CDR1 MGHRA, CDR2 YSYEKL. V dropped 2 bases and J dropped 4; count of bases not matched to a gene: 4. The CDR3 sequence is CASSQPGGSGNTIYF. The CDR3 DNA follows: TGCGCCAGCAGCCAACCAGGGGGCTCGGGAAACACCATATATTTT.

This chain joins TRBV28 and TRBJ1-6; D not certain. This CDR3 has 15 amino acids. Trimming removed 3 bases at V and 2 bases at J, with 8 bases between. Germline CDR1 is MDHEN and CDR2 is SYDVKM. CDR3 sequence (DNA): TGTGCCAGCAGTTTTCAAACAGCCTATAATTCACCCCTCCACTTT. Protein: CASSFQTAYNSPLHF.